This T cell receptor beta chain was sequenced for a study of blood T cell dynamics during melanoma immunotherapy. This sample's time point: week 3, after first cycle of checkpoint inhibitor. Patients had no prior systemic cancer treatment, immunosuppressants or other active cancers. The CDR3 extends over 15 amino acids. The V end was cut by 1 base, the J end by 2 bases, with 11 bases between. Germline V gene lookup returns CDR1 SGDLS and CDR2 YYNGEE. DNA loading was fixed at about 340 ng for all bulk PBMC samples. Clones were sequenced by immunoSEQ multiplex PCR, and TCRdb holds only the in-frame ones, with some missing. This table has some 14,000 clones, roughly 92% appearing once.

The chain joins TRBV9 to TRBJ2-3, with TRBD2 as a possible D gene (6 bases). The sequences come from blood, collected from a patient treated with checkpoint blockade. The clonotype was recovered from a human donor with melanoma. The CDR3 nucleotides read TGTGCCAGCAGCGTAAGGGAGGCCAACACAGATACGCAGTATTTT. This sequence encodes CASSVREANTDTQYF.